This TCR beta chain was recovered during a study of T-cell memory formation after mild COVID-19. TCRdb recomputed calls from the 5' RACE reads with MiXCR, one row per CDR3 protein. The table records about 200,000 distinct CDR3 sequences, about 9.2% of them present only once. Between the trimmed V and J ends, which lost 3 bases and 5 bases, there was a span of 5 bases. The CDR3 is 12 amino acids. The germline V gene has CDR1 MGHDK and CDR2 SYGVNS. The chain combines TRBV25-1 with TRBJ1-5; D remains unclear. This clonotype originated in a man between 18 and 35 years old who had mild COVID-19 (a few samples of this study predate the infection). Cell type and time point are not known. The specimen sequenced was PBMCs or a T cell subset sorted from them (not recorded which). The CDR3 reads CASSDEDQPQHF. The CDR3 DNA reads TGTGCCAGCAGTGATGAGGATCAGCCCCAGCATTTT.